This paragraph covers one T cell receptor beta chain sequence. Its antigen remains unknown. The junction shows a germline mismatch at one end, possibly a read error. The record originates from a study of cytomegalovirus exposure and HLA in healthy donors. Sequencing used immunoSEQ multiplex PCR; TCRdb keeps in-frame clones, though not all of them. The repertoire holds about 120,000 clones, with roughly nine tenths as singletons. CDR3 size: 17 residues. Germline lookup yields CDR1 SSHAT and CDR2 FNYEAQ (reference sequence). Study-wide findings and caveats: As was reported, the classifier diagnosed cytomegalovirus status with high specificity and sensitivity. TCR sequences were mostly rare, though some public TCRs occurred in many donors.

V is TRBV7-7 and J is TRBJ2-5, with TRBD2 identical over 9 bases. Sequencing was done on a sample of PBMCs. The receptor was isolated from a man aged 18 to 29 in good health and CMV-seropositive. For the CDR3, the DNA is TGTGCTAGCAGCTTAGGAGGCGGGGGGGGCTTCGGAGAGACCCAGTACTTC. Its translation is CASSLGGGGGFGETQYF.